These 21 T cell receptor beta chains share one sample of origin, sequenced in a study of PD-1 blockade in mismatch repair-deficient tumors (dated by TCRdb to 2016 to 2017). The library was prepared using the immunoSEQ multiplex PCR assay. Held by TCRdb, this immuneACCESS table contains in-frame sequences only and omits some clones. Under half of the omission traces to an unresolved V gene where checked; the cause of the rest is unknown. This sample lists roughly 70,000 clones; approximately 80% were detected once. The ten largest clones represent roughly 6% of the sample. Sequenced here: peripheral blood, sampled 2 weeks after starting pembrolizumab. Source of these receptors: an adult with mismatch repair-deficient cancer.

The sample holds one count of this clone. J is TRBJ2-7 and V is TRBV11-2; maybe TRBD2 (5 bases). Germline CDR1 and CDR2: SGHAT and FQNNGV. With 3 bases removed from V and 1 base from J, the gap between germline ends came to 10 bases. CDR3 length: 14 amino acids. In nucleotides, the CDR3 is TGTGCCAGCAGCTTGAGCGGAAATTCCTACGAGCAGTACTTC. It is translated as CASSLSGNSYEQYF.

J is TRBJ2-7 and V is TRBV6-6; D not resolved. This CDR3 has 15 amino acids. Germline V gene data show CDR1 as MNHNY and CDR2 as SVGAGI (reference sequence). V shed 0 bases and J shed 0 bases, with 9 bases lying between them. As DNA, the CDR3 is TGTGCCAGCAGTTACTCGCGACCGCCCTCCTACGAGCAGTACTTC. It yields the protein CASSYSRPPSYEQYF.

This clone was observed a handful of times. The chain couples TRBV6-6 to TRBJ1-2; D uncertain. This CDR3 spans 14 amino acids. V dropped 0 bases and J dropped 5 bases, with 10 bases sitting between them. CDR1 is MNHNY, CDR2 SVGAGI, per germline (reference sequence). The CDR3 DNA reads TGTGCCAGCAGTTACTCCCTGGACGCTTATGGCTACACCTTC. Amino acid sequence: CASSYSLDAYGYTF.

V is TRBV28 and J is TRBJ1-5; 9 nucleotides line up with TRBD1. The CDR3 is made up of 13 amino acids. CDR1 is MDHEN and CDR2 is SYDVKM in the germline V gene. With 2 bases clipped from V and 11 bases from J, the junction kept 4 bases outside the gene matches. The DNA for the CDR3 is TGTGCCAGCAGTTTAGAGGGACAGGGAGCCCAGCATTTT. Translation: CASSLEGQGAQHF. Drawing the rest from reference TRBV28 and TRBJ1-5, the complete variable domain is DVKVTQSSRYLVKRTGEKVFLECVQDMDHENMFWYRQDPGLGLRLIYFSYDVKMKEKGDIPEGYSVSREKKERFSLILESASTNQTSMYLCASSLEGQGAQHFGDGTRLSIL.

This clone has just a few counts. The chain employs TRBV5-1 and TRBJ1-1; possibly TRBD1 for D (5 bases). This CDR3 has 12 amino acids. With 6 bases removed from V and 1 base from J, the gap between germline ends came to 7 bases. CDR1 is SGHRS and CDR2 is YFSETQ in the germline V gene. The CDR3 reads CASKGQNTEAFF. As DNA, the CDR3 is TGCGCCAGCAAAGGACAGAACACTGAAGCTTTCTTT.

The rearrangement uses TRBV19 and TRBJ2-2; a weak D match, TRBD1 (5 bases). CDR3 length equals 15 residues. Germline CDR1 is LNHDA and CDR2 is SQIVND (reference sequence). The V end was cut by 6 bases, the J end by 3 bases, with 14 bases between. The CDR3 bases are TGTGCCAGTAGCCCAGGGTACTCACACACCGGGGAGCTGTTTTTT. Translation gives CASSPGYSHTGELFF. The variable domain in full, completed from reference TRBV19 and TRBJ2-2, reads DGGITQSPKYLFRKEGQNVTLSCEQNLNHDAMYWYRQDPGQGLRLIYYSQIVNDFQKGDIAEGYSVSREKKESFPLTVTSAQKNPTAFYLCASSPGYSHTGELFFGEGSRLTVL.

The rearrangement joins TRBV11-2 to TRBJ2-3; TRBD2 is a possible D gene (5 bases). The V gene lost 5 bases and the J gene lost 13 bases, with 13 bases spanning the gap. The CDR3 covers 11 residues. Germline loops: CDR1 SGHAT, CDR2 FQNNGV. The CDR3 DNA reads as TGTGCCAGCAGCCGCTTCGACTACAAGTATTTT. Protein sequence: CASSRFDYKYF.

V gene TRBV9 combines with J gene TRBJ1-4; 7 nucleotides align to TRBD1. This CDR3 contains 16 residues. V was pared by 0 bases and J by 8 bases, with 10 bases of the junction left unmatched. Germline V gene sequence: CDR1 SGDLS, CDR2 YYNGEE. The CDR3: CASSVGYRGDGEKLFF. CDR3 sequence (DNA): TGTGCCAGCAGCGTAGGGTACAGGGGAGATGGAGAAAAACTGTTTTTT.

The J gene is TRBJ2-1, the V gene TRBV7-2, with 8 bases aligning to TRBD2. V gave up 6 bases and J gave up 2 bases; unmatched junction bases: 6. Germline-derived CDR1 and CDR2 are SGHTA and FQGNSA. This CDR3 spans 15 amino acids. Here the CDR3 reads CASRRTSGTYNEQFF. The CDR3, as DNA: TGTGCCAGCAGGCGAACTAGCGGAACCTACAATGAGCAGTTCTTC.

This chain joins TRBV19 and TRBJ2-3; D perhaps matches TRBD2 (6 bases). The CDR3 is 16 residues long. The germline V and J ends were trimmed by 3 bases and 0 bases, with 13 bases remaining between them. Per the germline V gene, CDR1 is LNHDA and CDR2 is SQIVND (reference sequence). Here the CDR3 reads CASSIRWSGSTDTQYF. In DNA, the CDR3 is TGTGCCAGTAGTATTCGTTGGAGCGGGAGCACAGATACGCAGTATTTT.

V is TRBV6-6 and J is TRBJ2-7, with 10 bases lining up with TRBD1. The CDR3 runs 16 residues. V gave up 4 bases and J gave up 5 bases; unmatched junction bases: 11. Germline CDR1 reads MNHNY; CDR2 reads SVGAGI (reference sequence). The DNA of the CDR3 is TGTGCCAGCAGTTTACTTGGGACAGGGGAGATCGACGAGCAGTACTTC. Its translation: CASSLLGTGEIDEQYF.

This clone occurred a few times. The chain couples TRBV27 to TRBJ2-7; unclear D gene. Trimming cost V 7 bases and J 2 bases, with 15 bases left between them. The germline V gene encodes CDR1 MNHEY and CDR2 SMNVEV (reference sequence). The CDR3 length is 14 residues. CDR3 sequence: CASNSPDKPYEQYF. CDR3 sequence (DNA): TGTGCCAGCAACTCCCCAGACAAACCCTACGAGCAGTACTTC.

The rearrangement joins TRBV30 to TRBJ2-1, with 13 bases lining up with TRBD2. The CDR3 has 14 residues. Trimming removed 6 bases from V and 5 bases from J; junction bases left unmatched: 4. CDR1 and CDR2 from the germline V gene are GTSNPN and SVGIG (reference sequence). The DNA of the CDR3 is TGTGCCTGTGGGACTAGCGGGATTGACAATGAGCAGTTCTTC. Protein sequence: CACGTSGIDNEQFF.

This clone was counted between two and nine times. This sequence joins TRBV10-3 and TRBJ2-5, with 8 nucleotides matching TRBD2. Trimming at V came to 4 bases and at J to 3 bases, leaving 7 bases not matched to a gene. Per the germline V gene, CDR1 is ENHRY and CDR2 is SYGVKD. The CDR3 runs to 15 residues. In DNA, the CDR3 is TGTGCCATCAGTGGGACTAGCAGGCGGGAAGAGACCCAGTACTTC. It is translated as CAISGTSRREETQYF.

This rearrangement joins TRBV2 to TRBJ2-3; D gene uncertain. V dropped 4 bases and J dropped 2 bases, with 10 bases sitting between them. CDR1 and CDR2 from the germline V gene are SNHLY and FYNNEI. The CDR3 totals 14 residues. The CDR3 DNA reads as TGTGCCAGCAGTGTACGCCAGTACACAGATACGCAGTATTTT. Translated, it gives CASSVRQYTDTQYF.

This sequence joins TRBV4-3 and TRBJ2-3; weak D call: TRBD2 (6 bases). This CDR3 has 13 residues. The V end was cut by 1 base, the J end by 8 bases, with 10 bases between. Germline CDR1 LGHNA, CDR2 YSLEER. CDR3 DNA: TGCGCCAGCAGCCAAGTCTCGGGAGCTACGCAGTATTTT. Its translation: CASSQVSGATQYF.

The rearrangement joins TRBV5-1 to TRBJ2-7; the match to TRBD2 covers 7 bases. Unmatched junction bases numbered 5, after V lost 4 bases and J lost 1 base. The CDR3 has 14 residues. Germline CDR1 SGHRS, CDR2 YFSETQ. The chain's CDR3 is CASSPSSGSYEQYF. CDR3 in DNA: TGCGCCAGCAGCCCCTCTAGCGGATCCTACGAGCAGTACTTC.

The CDR3 bases are TGTGCCAGCAGTGATGTGTCGGGAACCTACGAGCAGTACTTC. Translated, it gives CASSDVSGTYEQYF. The genes are TRBV25-1 and TRBJ2-7; a possible D gene is TRBD2 (5 bases). The CDR3 is made up of 14 amino acids. In germline, CDR1 is MGHDK, CDR2 SYGVNS. The V end lost 3 bases, the J end lost 2 bases, and 11 bases lay between the germline ends.

V and J are TRBV7-3 and TRBJ2-3; TRBD1 matches at 7 bases. V lost 5 bases to trimming and J lost 4 bases; unmatched junction nucleotides: 3. Looked up from germline, CDR1 is SGHTA and CDR2 is FQGTGA. The CDR3 has 13 amino acids. The CDR3 loop reads CASSIQGADTQYF. CDR3 coding DNA: TGTGCCAGCAGCATCCAGGGGGCAGATACGCAGTATTTT.

The rearrangement joins TRBV11-2 to TRBJ2-4; TRBD2 matches at 10 bases. The CDR3 covers 17 residues. From germline, CDR1 is SGHAT and CDR2 FQNNGV. V was pared by 5 bases and J by 5 bases, with 12 bases of the junction left unmatched. In nucleotides, the CDR3 is TGTGCCAGCAGCCTCCTAGCGGGAGTGATGGCTGAAAACATTCAGTACTTC. Its protein product is CASSLLAGVMAENIQYF.

The rearrangement joins TRBV7-9 to TRBJ2-7; D is ambiguous. The CDR3 contains 11 residues. Germline V gene lookup returns CDR1 SEHNR and CDR2 FQNEAQ (reference sequence). V was trimmed by 8 bases and J by 4 bases, leaving 9 bases between them. CDR3 bases: TGTGCCAGCTTCTCGGGTTACGAGCAGTACTTC. It specifies CASFSGYEQYF.